The clone carrying this T cell receptor beta chain has just a few counts. MiXCR was run by TCRdb on the reads, yielding one entry per CDR3 protein. The sample lists 300,000 to 400,000 distinct CDR3 sequences, around 18% occurring once. The entry originates in a study of T cell repertoires in cytomegalovirus infection. The sample was PBMCs. The source of this sequence is a human donor in good health (CMV status not recorded). Some clones in this sample may be carry-over from other donors' samples.

CDR3 nucleotides: TGCGCCAGCAGCCCGACGACTAGCGGGGGCCCGGAGACCCAGTACTTC. Its protein product is CASSPTTSGGPETQYF. J is TRBJ2-5 and V is TRBV5-1; TRBD2 agrees at 12 bases. The CDR3 extends over 16 amino acids. Germline trimming cut 4 bases from V and 5 bases from J; bases unmatched to any gene: 9. The V gene's germline CDR1 is SGHRS and CDR2 YFSETQ.